This T cell receptor (beta chain) was captured in a study of T-cell reconstitution after alpha-beta-depleted transplantation in children. Study results and limitations: Where some patients showed high TCRbeta diversity at day 60, it came from recipient T cells and thymic progenitors that had survived. Hyperexpanded clones declined; after one year, newly produced T cells mostly supplied diversity. After transplant, at about two months, alpha-beta T cells were reportedly derived from several hundred expanded graft clones.

This clonotype has a handful of counts. The antigen remains undetermined. Unique molecular identifiers were used to barcode this TCRbeta library. TCRdb fed the PCR reads into MiXCR, producing one record per CDR3 protein. The table has about 610,000 distinct CDR3 sequences, 20% to 30% seen once; the top ten hold approximately 33%. There are 19 residues in the CDR3. The ends lost 4 bases at V and 11 bases at J; junction bases unmatched: 28. CDR1 and CDR2 (germline): MNHNS, SASEGT. This sample comprised PBMCs, obtained before TCRalphabeta/CD19-depleted stem cell transplant. The TCR comes from a boy in the first two years of life with Wiskott-Aldrich syndrome, due to receive a stem cell transplant. V usage is TRBV6-1 and J usage is TRBJ1-1; 7 bases align to TRBD1. CDR3 residues: CASSGSLGGHRRGLDGAFF. In DNA form, the CDR3 reads TGTGCCAGCAGTGGGAGCCTAGGGGGACACCGAAGGGGGCTAGACGGCGCTTTCTTT.